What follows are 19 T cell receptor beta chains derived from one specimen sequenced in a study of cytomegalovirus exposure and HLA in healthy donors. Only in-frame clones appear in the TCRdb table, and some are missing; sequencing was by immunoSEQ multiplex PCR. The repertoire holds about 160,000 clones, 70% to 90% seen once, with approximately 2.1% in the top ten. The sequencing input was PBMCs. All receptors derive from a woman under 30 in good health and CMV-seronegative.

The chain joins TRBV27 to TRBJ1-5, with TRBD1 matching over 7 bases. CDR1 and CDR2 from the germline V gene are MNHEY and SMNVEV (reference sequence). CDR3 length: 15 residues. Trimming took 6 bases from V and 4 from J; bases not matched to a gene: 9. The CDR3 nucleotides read TGTGCCAGCAGCCGCTCTCTACAGGGGAATCAGCCCCAGCATTTT. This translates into CASSRSLQGNQPQHF.

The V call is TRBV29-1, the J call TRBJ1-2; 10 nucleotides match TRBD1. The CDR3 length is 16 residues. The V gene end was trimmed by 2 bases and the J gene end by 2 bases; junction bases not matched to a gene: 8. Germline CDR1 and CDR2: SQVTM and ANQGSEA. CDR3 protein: CSVEQTGGSRNYGYTF. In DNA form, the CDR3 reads TGCAGCGTTGAACAGACAGGGGGCAGTCGGAACTATGGCTACACCTTC.

The CDR3 coding sequence is TGCGCCAGCAGTCAATTGGAAGGGGCGGGGGCAACTAATGAAAAACTGTTTTTT. Its protein is CASSQLEGAGATNEKLFF. The rearrangement joins TRBV23-1 to TRBJ1-4, with D maybe TRBD1 (5 bases). TRBV23-1 is classed as an ORF, of uncertain function. The length of the CDR3 is 18 residues. The V gene lost 1 base and the J gene lost 0 bases, with 15 bases spanning the gap.

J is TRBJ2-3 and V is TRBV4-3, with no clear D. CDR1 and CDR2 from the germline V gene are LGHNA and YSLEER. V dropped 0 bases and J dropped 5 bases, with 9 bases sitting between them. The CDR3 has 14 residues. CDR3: CASSQDGRQDTQYF. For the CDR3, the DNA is TGCGCCAGCAGCCAAGATGGCCGTCAAGATACGCAGTATTTT.

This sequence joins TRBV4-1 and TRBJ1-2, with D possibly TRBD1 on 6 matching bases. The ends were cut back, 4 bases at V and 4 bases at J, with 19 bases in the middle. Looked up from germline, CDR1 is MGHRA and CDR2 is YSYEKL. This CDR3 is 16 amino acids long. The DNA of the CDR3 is TGCGCCAGCAGCCGCGGGGGCAGATCTATCAGCTATGGCTACACCTTC. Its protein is CASSRGGRSISYGYTF.

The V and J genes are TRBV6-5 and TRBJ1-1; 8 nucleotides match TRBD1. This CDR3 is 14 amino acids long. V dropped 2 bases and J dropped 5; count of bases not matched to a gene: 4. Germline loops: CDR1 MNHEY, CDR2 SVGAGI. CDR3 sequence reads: CASSYRTGRTEAFF. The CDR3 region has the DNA TGTGCCAGCAGTTACAGGACAGGGAGGACTGAAGCTTTCTTT.

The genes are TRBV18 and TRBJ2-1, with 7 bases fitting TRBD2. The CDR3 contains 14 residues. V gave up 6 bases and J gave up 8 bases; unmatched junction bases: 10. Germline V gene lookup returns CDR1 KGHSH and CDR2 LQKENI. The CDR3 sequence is CASSPDHGGYEQFF. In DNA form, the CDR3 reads TGTGCCAGCTCGCCAGACCACGGGGGGTATGAGCAGTTCTTC.

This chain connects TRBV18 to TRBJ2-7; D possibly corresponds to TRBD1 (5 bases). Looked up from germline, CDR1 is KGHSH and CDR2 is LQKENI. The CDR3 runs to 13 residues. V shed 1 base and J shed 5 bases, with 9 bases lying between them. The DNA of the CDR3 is TGTGCCAGCTCACCACTATCCAGGGACGAGCAGTACTTC. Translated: CASSPLSRDEQYF.

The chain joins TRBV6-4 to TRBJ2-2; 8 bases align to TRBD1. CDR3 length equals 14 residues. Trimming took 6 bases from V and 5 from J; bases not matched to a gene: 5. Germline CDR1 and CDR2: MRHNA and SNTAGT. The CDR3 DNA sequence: TGTGCCAGCAGAGGACAGGGATCGACCGGGGAGCTGTTTTTT. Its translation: CASRGQGSTGELFF.

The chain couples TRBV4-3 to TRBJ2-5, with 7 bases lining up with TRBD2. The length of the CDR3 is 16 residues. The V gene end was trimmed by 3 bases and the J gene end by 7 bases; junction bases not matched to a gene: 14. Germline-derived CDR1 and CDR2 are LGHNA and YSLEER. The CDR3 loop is CASSHRVAGEGATQYF. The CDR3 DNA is TGCGCCAGCAGCCACCGTGTGGCGGGAGAGGGCGCGACCCAGTACTTC.

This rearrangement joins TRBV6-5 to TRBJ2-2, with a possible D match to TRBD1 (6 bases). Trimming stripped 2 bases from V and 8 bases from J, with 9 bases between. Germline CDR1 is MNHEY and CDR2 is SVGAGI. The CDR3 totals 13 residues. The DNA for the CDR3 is TGTGCCAGCAGTTACGGGCAGGGGGGGGAGCTGTTTTTT. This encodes CASSYGQGGELFF.

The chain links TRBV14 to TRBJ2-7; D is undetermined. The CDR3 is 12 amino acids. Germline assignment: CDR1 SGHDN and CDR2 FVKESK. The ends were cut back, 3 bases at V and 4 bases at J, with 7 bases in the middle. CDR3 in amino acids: CASSHGLYEQYF. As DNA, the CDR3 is TGTGCCAGCAGCCATGGGCTTTACGAGCAGTACTTC. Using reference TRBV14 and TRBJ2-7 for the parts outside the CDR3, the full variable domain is EAGVTQFPSHSVIEKGQTVTLRCDPISGHDNLYWYRRVMGKEIKFLLHFVKESKQDESGMPNNRFLAERTGGTYSTLKVQPAELEDSGVYFCASSHGLYEQYFGPGTRLTVT.

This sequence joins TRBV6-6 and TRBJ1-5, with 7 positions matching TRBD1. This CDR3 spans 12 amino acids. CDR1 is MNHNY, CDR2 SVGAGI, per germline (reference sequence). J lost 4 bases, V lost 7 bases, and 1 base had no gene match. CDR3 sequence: CASKGANQPQHF. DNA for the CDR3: TGTGCCAGCAAGGGGGCAAATCAGCCCCAGCATTTT.

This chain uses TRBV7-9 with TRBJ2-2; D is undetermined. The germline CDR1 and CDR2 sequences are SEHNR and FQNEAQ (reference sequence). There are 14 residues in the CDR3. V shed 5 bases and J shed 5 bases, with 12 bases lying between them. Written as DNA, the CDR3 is TGTGCCAGCAGCCCTCAAGAGAGAACCGGGGAGCTGTTTTTT. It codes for CASSPQERTGELFF.

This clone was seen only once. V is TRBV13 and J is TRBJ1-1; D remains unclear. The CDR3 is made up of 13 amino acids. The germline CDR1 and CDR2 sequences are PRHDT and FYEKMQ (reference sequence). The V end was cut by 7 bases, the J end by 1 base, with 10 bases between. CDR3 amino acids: CASTARGNTEAFF. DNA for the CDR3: TGTGCCAGCACCGCCCGGGGGAACACTGAAGCTTTCTTT.

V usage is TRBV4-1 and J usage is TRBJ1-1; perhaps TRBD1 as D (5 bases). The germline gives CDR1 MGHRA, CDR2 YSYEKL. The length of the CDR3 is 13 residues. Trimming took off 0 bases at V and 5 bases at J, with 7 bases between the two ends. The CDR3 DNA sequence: TGCGCCAGCAGCCAAGAGACAGCGACTGAAGCTTTCTTT. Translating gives CASSQETATEAFF.

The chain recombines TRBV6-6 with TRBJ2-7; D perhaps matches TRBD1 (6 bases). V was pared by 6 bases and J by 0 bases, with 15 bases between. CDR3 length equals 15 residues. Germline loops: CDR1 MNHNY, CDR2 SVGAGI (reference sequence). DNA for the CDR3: TGTGCCAGCAGACAGAGACAGGAGTCCTCCTACGAGCAGTACTTC. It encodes CASRQRQESSYEQYF.

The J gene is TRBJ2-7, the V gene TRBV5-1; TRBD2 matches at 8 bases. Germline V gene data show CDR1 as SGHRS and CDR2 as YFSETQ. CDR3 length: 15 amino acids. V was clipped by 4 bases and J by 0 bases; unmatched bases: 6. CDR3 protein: CASSPGGVSSYEQYF. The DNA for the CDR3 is TGCGCCAGCAGCCCCGGGGGGGTCAGCTCCTACGAGCAGTACTTC.

The CDR3 protein is CSVRLQISGRGNTGELFF. For the CDR3, the DNA is TGCAGCGTAAGATTACAAATAAGCGGGAGAGGAAACACCGGGGAGCTGTTTTTT. V usage is TRBV29-1 and J usage is TRBJ2-2, with TRBD2 matching 8 bases. Germline CDR1 SQVTM, CDR2 ANQGSEA. The CDR3 sequence is 18 residues long. V lost 6 bases, J lost 2 bases, and 17 bases stayed unmatched.